The clone carrying this T cell receptor beta chain was seen a single time. This entry belongs to a study of blood T cell repertoires in COVID-19. Looking at the study overall: Acute and convalescent COVID-19 specimens originated in the United States, Italy and Spain. The cDNA or gDNA used as material had been derived from T cells, B-cell-depleted T cells, or PBMCs.

As processed by the authors: Nucleated cell counts were estimated from reference gene primer amplification. The table came from immunoSEQ multiplex PCR; TCRdb's copy has only in-frame clones and leaves some out. Clone size and V and J calls were adopted from that table, with D and trimming inferred from the DNA. The sample yields about 220,000 clones, 84% seen once. The length of the CDR3 is 19 residues. CDR1 and CDR2 (germline): SGHAT, FQNNGV. Trimming took 5 bases from V and 7 from J, leaving 30 bases between them. The TCR comes from a man under 40 with active or convalescent COVID-19. The sample consisted of peripheral blood. J is TRBJ2-1 and V is TRBV11-2, with D possibly matching TRBD2 (6 bases). CDR3 bases: TGTGCCAGCAGCACCTACGGATCCCTCAGCGGTCATCGGGGGAATGAGCAGTTCTTC. It specifies CASSTYGSLSGHRGNEQFF.